The 14 T cell receptor beta chains below come from one sample, sequenced in a study of regulatory T cells in long-lasting Graves disease (dated by TCRdb to 2020 to 2023). The library was obtained by multiplex PCR. Sequenced on an Illumina HiSeq 4000. iRepertoire HTBI primers and Arm-PCR amplification of CDR3 regions were used to construct TCR beta libraries. TCRdb's own reprocessing of the public reads used fastp at Q25 and MiXCR and kept productive beta chains. Each CDR3 protein gets just one entry, which takes the most common genes and DNA from the rows behind it. The sample table contains roughly 400,000 distinct CDR3 sequences; only one count was recorded for less than 25% of them. Under 25% of the sample is in the top ten clones. According to the study, the label for this sample's time point signals: persistent/refractory GD, antithyroid drugs over 5 years with positive TRAb. For both TCR sequencing and RNA sequencing, RNA was extracted from PBMCs using TRIzol.

This sample comprised peripheral blood mononuclear cells (PBMCs), obtained when the disease was refractory, from a patient treated with antithyroid drugs. All receptors derive from a female donor with Graves disease.

Only a few counts were recorded for this clonotype. The V and J genes are TRBV30 and TRBJ2-2; 14 positions match TRBD2. The CDR3 covers 14 residues. Germline V lookup: CDR1 GTSNPN, CDR2 SVGIG (reference sequence). With 3 bases clipped from V and 6 bases from J, the junction kept 0 bases outside the gene matches. The CDR3 spells CAWRGLAGAGELFF. The CDR3 DNA sequence: TGTGCCTGGAGGGGACTAGCGGGAGCCGGGGAGCTGTTTTTT. Combining the CDR3 with reference TRBV30 and TRBJ2-2 gives the whole variable domain SQTIHQWPATLVQPVGSPLSLECTVEGTSNPNLYWYRQAAGRGLQLLFYSVGIGQISSEVPQNLSASRPQDRQFILSSKKLLLSDSGFYLCAWRGLAGAGELFFGEGSRLTVL.

The J gene is TRBJ1-5, the V gene TRBV7-3; 8 nucleotides line up with TRBD1. With V trimmed by 5 bases and J by 5 bases, 5 bases remained unmatched. From germline, CDR1 is SGHTA and CDR2 FQGTGA. CDR3 length: 14 amino acids. The CDR3 nucleotides are TGTGCCAGCAGCCCAGGGGGCGCGGATCAGCCCCAGCATTTT. Encoded protein: CASSPGGADQPQHF. Full variable domain (rest looked up from reference TRBV7-3 and TRBJ1-5): GAGVSQTPSNKVTEKGKYVELRCDPISGHTALYWYRQSLGQGPEFLIYFQGTGAADDSGLPNDRFFAVRPEGSVSTLKIQRTERGDSAVYLCASSPGGADQPQHFGDGTRLSIL.

This clonotype was detected many times. V and J are TRBV20-1 and TRBJ2-7; TRBD2 is a possible D gene (5 bases). Germline V gene sequence: CDR1 DFQATT, CDR2 SNEGSKA (reference sequence). Between the trimmed V and J ends, which lost 1 base and 2 bases, there was a span of 9 bases. The CDR3 spans 13 residues. The CDR3 DNA reads TGCAGTGCTAGAGTACAGCGGACCTACGAGCAGTACTTC. Amino acids: CSARVQRTYEQYF.

This clonotype was detected a few times. The chain has TRBV5-1 and TRBJ1-3; the match to TRBD1 covers 7 bases. The CDR3 loop spans 15 amino acids. The germline CDR1 and CDR2 sequences are SGHRS and YFSETQ. Germline trimming cut 4 bases from V and 2 bases from J; bases unmatched to any gene: 6. CDR3 nucleotide sequence: TGCGCCAGCAGCATTCAAGGGACAGCTGGAAACACCATATATTTT. This gives the protein CASSIQGTAGNTIYF.

This clonotype was observed a handful of times. This sequence joins TRBV10-3 and TRBJ2-2, with TRBD2 matching over 7 bases. This CDR3 region has 15 residues. CDR1 and CDR2 (germline): ENHRY, SYGVKD. V dropped 4 bases and J dropped 4; count of bases not matched to a gene: 6. CDR3 sequence (DNA): TGTGCCATCAGTGCCCTGGGGGAGGGCACCGGGGAGCTGTTTTTT. Protein: CAISALGEGTGELFF.

This clonotype was seen many times. This rearrangement joins TRBV7-2 to TRBJ2-2; D perhaps matches TRBD2 (5 bases). CDR1 is SGHTA and CDR2 is FQGNSA in the germline V gene. Trimming took off 5 bases at V and 6 bases at J, with 13 bases between the two ends. This CDR3 comprises 14 residues. Here the CDR3 reads CASSRVGGAGELFF. CDR3 sequence (DNA): TGTGCCAGCAGCCGGGTAGGAGGCGCCGGGGAGCTGTTTTTT. The full variable domain, its missing parts supplied by reference TRBV7-2 and TRBJ2-2, is GAGVSQSPSNKVTEKGKDVELRCDPISGHTALYWYRQSLGQGLEFLIYFQGNSAPDKSGLPSDRFSAERTGGSVSTLTIQRTQQEDSAVYLCASSRVGGAGELFFGEGSRLTVL.

In this sample, this clonotype turned up many times. The V gene is TRBV7-8, the J gene TRBJ1-2; D ambiguous. V was pared by 1 base and J by 8 bases, with 8 bases between. Looked up from germline, CDR1 is SGHVS and CDR2 is FQNEAQ. The CDR3 length is 12 residues. The CDR3: CASSLGESGYTF. The CDR3 DNA sequence: TGTGCCAGCAGCTTAGGGGAGTCCGGCTACACCTTC.

This clonotype occurred a few times. CDR3 nucleotide sequence: TGTGCCAGTAGTACGTACCGGGACACAGCTGAAGCTTTCTTT. It codes for CASSTYRDTAEAFF. The chain links TRBV19 to TRBJ1-1; D possibly corresponds to TRBD1 (6 bases). The CDR3 extends over 14 amino acids. Germline values: CDR1 LNHDA, CDR2 SQIVND (reference sequence). The V end lost 4 bases, the J end lost 6 bases, and 15 bases lay between the germline ends.

This chain links TRBV9 with TRBJ1-1; no clear D gene. This CDR3 comprises 15 residues. Trimming took off 3 bases at V and 1 base at J, with 13 bases between the two ends. The V gene's germline CDR1 is SGDLS and CDR2 YYNGEE. The CDR3 DNA follows: TGTGCCAGCAGCGCCACGGCGGACGGGAACACTGAAGCTTTCTTT. As protein: CASSATADGNTEAFF.

This clonotype was observed many times. V usage is TRBV3-1 and J usage is TRBJ2-1; TRBD2 matches 15 bases. The CDR3 is made up of 18 amino acids. The V gene's germline CDR1 is LGHDT and CDR2 YNNKEL (reference sequence). The V and J ends lost 3 bases and 8 bases, in that order; junction bases with no gene match: 11. The CDR3 protein is CASSQGLAGGRRLDEQFF. For the CDR3, the DNA is TGTGCCAGCAGCCAGGGACTAGCGGGAGGCCGCAGGTTGGATGAGCAGTTCTTC.

This clonotype was observed at least ten times. The chain is built from TRBV11-2 and TRBJ2-5, with 7 bases matching TRBD2. CDR1 is SGHAT, CDR2 FQNNGV, per germline. J was trimmed by 3 bases and V by 3 bases; bases with no gene match: 4. CDR3 size: 14 residues. The CDR3 here is CASSLLAGEETQYF. CDR3 in DNA: TGTGCCAGCAGCTTGTTGGCGGGAGAAGAGACCCAGTACTTC.

This clonotype was seen only a few times. This sequence joins TRBV12-3 or TRBV12-4 and TRBJ2-7; D could derive from TRBD1 or TRBD2 (5 bases each). CDR3 length: 16 residues. Between the trimmed V and J ends, which lost 6 bases and 3 bases, there was a span of 21 bases. This CDR3 reads CASSPPLDSAHYEQYF. Here the CDR3 DNA reads TGTGCCAGCAGCCCACCACTAGACAGCGCGCACTACGAGCAGTACTTC.

The chain recombines TRBV7-3 with TRBJ1-1; a weak D match, TRBD1 (6 bases). CDR3 length: 13 amino acids. Trimming removed 8 bases from V and 4 bases from J, with 14 bases in between. Looked up from germline, CDR1 is SGHTA and CDR2 is FQGTGA. The DNA for the CDR3 is TGTGCCAGCGGCGGGGGCGAGTTCACTGAAGCTTTCTTT. This encodes CASGGGEFTEAFF.

This clonotype was detected only a few times. The chain has TRBV5-1 and TRBJ2-5; 13 nucleotides agree with TRBD2. The trim removed 1 base at V and 1 base at J, leaving 4 bases unmatched. The CDR3 sequence is 17 residues long. Germline CDR1 and CDR2: SGHRS and YFSETQ. The CDR3 DNA reads as TGCGCCAGCAGCTTGAGGGGACTAGCGGGGACCCAAGAGACCCAGTACTTC. Its protein product is CASSLRGLAGTQETQYF.